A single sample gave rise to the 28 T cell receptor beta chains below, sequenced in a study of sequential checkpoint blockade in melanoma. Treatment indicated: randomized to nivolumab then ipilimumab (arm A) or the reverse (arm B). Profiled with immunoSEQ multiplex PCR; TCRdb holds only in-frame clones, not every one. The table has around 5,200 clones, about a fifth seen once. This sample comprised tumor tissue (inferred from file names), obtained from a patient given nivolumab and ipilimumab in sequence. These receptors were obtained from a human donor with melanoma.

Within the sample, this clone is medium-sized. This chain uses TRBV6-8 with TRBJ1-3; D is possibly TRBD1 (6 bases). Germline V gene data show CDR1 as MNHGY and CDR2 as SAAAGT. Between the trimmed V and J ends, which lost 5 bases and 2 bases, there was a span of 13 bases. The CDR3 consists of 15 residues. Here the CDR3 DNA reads TGTGCCAGCAGTGGGGCACAGGGTCCTGGAAACACCATATATTTT. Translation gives CASSGAQGPGNTIYF.

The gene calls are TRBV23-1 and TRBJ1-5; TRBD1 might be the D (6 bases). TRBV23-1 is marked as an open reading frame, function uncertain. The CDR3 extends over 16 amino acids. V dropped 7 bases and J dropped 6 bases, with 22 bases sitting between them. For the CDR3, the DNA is TGCGCCAGCAACCCGGGGGGACACTCCATCTGTCAGCCCCAGCATTTT. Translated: CASNPGGHSICQPQHF.

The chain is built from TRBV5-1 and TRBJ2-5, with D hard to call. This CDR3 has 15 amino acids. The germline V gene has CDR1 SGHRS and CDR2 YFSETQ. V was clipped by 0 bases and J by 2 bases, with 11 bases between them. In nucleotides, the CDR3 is TGCGCCAGCAGCTTGGGTTTTGCAGCTCAAGAGACCCAGTACTTC. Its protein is CASSLGFAAQETQYF.

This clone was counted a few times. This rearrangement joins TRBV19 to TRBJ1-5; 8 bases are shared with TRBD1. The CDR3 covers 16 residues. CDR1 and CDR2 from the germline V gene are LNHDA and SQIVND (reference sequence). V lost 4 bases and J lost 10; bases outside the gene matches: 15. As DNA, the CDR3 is TGTGCCAGTAGTACTGGACAGGGACACATCATGTATCCCCAGCATTTT. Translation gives CASSTGQGHIMYPQHF.

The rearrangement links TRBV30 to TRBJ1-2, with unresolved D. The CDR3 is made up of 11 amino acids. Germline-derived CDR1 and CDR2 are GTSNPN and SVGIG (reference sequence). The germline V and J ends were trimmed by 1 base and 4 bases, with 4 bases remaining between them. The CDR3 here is CAWSDGYGYTF. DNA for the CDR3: TGTGCCTGGAGTGATGGCTATGGCTACACCTTC. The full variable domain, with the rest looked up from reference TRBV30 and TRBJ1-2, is SQTIHQWPATLVQPVGSPLSLECTVEGTSNPNLYWYRQAAGRGLQLLFYSVGIGQISSEVPQNLSASRPQDRQFILSSKKLLLSDSGFYLCAWSDGYGYTFGSGTRLTVV.

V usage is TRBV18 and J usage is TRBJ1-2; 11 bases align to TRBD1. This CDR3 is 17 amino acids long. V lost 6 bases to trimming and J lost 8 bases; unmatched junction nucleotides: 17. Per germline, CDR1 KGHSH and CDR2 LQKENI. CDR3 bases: TGTGCCAGCTCCCCCCGGACAGGGGGCGAAGGCGAGCGAGGCTACACCTTC. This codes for CASSPRTGGEGERGYTF.

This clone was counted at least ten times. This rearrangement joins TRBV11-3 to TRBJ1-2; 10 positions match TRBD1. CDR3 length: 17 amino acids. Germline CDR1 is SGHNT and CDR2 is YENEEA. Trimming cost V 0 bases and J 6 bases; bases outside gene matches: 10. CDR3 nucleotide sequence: TGTGCCAGCAGCTTAGAGGGGACAGGGGATTGGTTAAATGGCTACACCTTC. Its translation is CASSLEGTGDWLNGYTF.

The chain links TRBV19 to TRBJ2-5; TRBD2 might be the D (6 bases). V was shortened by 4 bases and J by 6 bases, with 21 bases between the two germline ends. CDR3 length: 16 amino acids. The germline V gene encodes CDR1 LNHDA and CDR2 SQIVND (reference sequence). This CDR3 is CASSNSAVAGWKTQYF. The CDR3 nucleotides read TGTGCCAGTAGTAACTCTGCGGTCGCGGGGTGGAAGACCCAGTACTTC. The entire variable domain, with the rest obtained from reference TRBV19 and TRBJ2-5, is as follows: DGGITQSPKYLFRKEGQNVTLSCEQNLNHDAMYWYRQDPGQGLRLIYYSQIVNDFQKGDIAEGYSVSREKKESFPLTVTSAQKNPTAFYLCASSNSAVAGWKTQYFGPGTRLLVL.

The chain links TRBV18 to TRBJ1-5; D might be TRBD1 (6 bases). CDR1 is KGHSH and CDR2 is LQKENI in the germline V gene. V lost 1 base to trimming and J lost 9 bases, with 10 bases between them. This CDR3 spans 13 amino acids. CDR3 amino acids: CASSPRGPWPQHF. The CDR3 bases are TGTGCCAGCTCACCACGGGGGCCTTGGCCCCAGCATTTT.

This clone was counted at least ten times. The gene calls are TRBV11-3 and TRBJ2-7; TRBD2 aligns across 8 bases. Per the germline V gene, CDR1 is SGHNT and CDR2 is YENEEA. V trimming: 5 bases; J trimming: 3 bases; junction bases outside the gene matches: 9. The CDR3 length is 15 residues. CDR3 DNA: TGTGCCAGCAGCCCGGGCGGGGGGATCAGCTACGAGCAGTACTTC. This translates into CASSPGGGISYEQYF.

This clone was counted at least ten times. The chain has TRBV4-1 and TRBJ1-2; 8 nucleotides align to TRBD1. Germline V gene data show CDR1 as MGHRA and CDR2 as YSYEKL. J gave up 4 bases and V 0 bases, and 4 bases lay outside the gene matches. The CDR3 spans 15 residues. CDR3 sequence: CASSQDWGQAYGYTF. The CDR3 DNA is TGCGCCAGCAGCCAAGATTGGGGACAGGCCTATGGCTACACCTTC.

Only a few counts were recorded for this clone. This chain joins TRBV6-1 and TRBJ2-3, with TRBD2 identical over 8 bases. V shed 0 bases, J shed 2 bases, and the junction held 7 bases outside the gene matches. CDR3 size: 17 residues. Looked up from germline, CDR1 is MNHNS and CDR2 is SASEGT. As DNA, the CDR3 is TGTGCCAGCAGTGAAGCGCTTCGGGGGGGACTCACAGATACGCAGTATTTT. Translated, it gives CASSEALRGGLTDTQYF.

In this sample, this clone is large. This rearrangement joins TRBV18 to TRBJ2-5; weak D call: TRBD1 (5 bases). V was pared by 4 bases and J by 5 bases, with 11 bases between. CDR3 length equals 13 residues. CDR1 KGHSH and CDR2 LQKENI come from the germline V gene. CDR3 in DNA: TGTGCCAGCTCACTCCAGGGCGGCGAGACCCAGTACTTC. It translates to CASSLQGGETQYF.

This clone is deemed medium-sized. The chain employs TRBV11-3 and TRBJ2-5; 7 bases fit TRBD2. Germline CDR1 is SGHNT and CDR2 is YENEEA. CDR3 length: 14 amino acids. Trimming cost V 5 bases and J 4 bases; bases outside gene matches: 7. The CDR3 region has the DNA TGTGCCAGCAGCCGACGACTAGCCGGAGAGACCCAGTACTTC. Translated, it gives CASSRRLAGETQYF.

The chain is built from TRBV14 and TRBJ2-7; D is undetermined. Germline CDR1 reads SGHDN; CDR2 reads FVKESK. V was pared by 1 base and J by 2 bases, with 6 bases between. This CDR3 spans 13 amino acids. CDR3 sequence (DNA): TGTGCCAGCAGCCAAGGCGGAGCCTACGAGCAGTACTTC. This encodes CASSQGGAYEQYF. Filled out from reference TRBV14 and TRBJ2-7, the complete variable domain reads EAGVTQFPSHSVIEKGQTVTLRCDPISGHDNLYWYRRVMGKEIKFLLHFVKESKQDESGMPNNRFLAERTGGTYSTLKVQPAELEDSGVYFCASSQGGAYEQYFGPGTRLTVT.

CDR3 residues: CASSQGLAISYEQYF. The CDR3 region has the DNA TGCGCCAGCAGCCAGGGACTAGCGATTTCATACGAGCAGTACTTC. The chain is built from TRBV4-1 and TRBJ2-7; 10 bases are a match to TRBD2. The J segment lost 4 bases and the V segment lost 3 bases, leaving 6 bases of the junction unmatched. The CDR3 is 15 residues long. The V gene's germline CDR1 is MGHRA and CDR2 YSYEKL.

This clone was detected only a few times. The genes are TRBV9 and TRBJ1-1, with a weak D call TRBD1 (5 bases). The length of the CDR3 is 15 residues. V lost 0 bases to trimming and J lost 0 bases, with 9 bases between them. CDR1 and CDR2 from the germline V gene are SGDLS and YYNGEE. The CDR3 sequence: CASSVAPTVNTEAFF. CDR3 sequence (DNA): TGTGCCAGCAGCGTAGCCCCGACAGTGAACACTGAAGCTTTCTTT.

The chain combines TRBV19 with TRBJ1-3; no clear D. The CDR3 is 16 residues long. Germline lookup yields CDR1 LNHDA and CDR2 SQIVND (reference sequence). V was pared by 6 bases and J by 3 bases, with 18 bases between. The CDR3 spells CASRGDQTPFGNTIYF. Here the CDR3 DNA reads TGTGCCAGTAGGGGTGACCAGACCCCCTTTGGAAACACCATATATTTT.

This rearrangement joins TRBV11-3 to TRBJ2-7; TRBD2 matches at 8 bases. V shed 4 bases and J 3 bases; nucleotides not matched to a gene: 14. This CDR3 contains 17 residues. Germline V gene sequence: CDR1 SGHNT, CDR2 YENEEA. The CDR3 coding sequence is TGTGCCAGCAGCTACCCGGGATCGAGCGGGGGTCTCTACGAGCAGTACTTC. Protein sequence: CASSYPGSSGGLYEQYF.

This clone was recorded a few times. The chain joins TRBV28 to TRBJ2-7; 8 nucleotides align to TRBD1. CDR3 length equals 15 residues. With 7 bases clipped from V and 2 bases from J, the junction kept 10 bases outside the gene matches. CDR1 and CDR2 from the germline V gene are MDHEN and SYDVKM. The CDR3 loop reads CASTPRNRGTYEQYF. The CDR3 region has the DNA TGTGCCAGCACACCTAGGAACAGGGGGACCTACGAGCAGTACTTC.

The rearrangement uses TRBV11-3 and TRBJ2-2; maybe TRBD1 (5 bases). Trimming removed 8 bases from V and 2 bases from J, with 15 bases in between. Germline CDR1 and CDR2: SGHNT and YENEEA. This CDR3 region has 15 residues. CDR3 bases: TGTGCCAGCTGGAAAGGGGCGGAAAACACCGGGGAGCTGTTTTTT. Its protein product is CASWKGAENTGELFF. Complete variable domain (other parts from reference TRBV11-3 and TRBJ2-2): EAGVVQSPRYKIIEKKQPVAFWCNPISGHNTLYWYLQNLGQGPELLIRYENEEAVDDSQLPKDRFSAERLKGVDSTLKIQPAELGDSAVYLCASWKGAENTGELFFGEGSRLTVL.

The CDR3 loop is CASSLRTRYGYTF. Written as DNA, the CDR3 is TGTGCCAGCAGTTTACGAACACGGTATGGCTACACCTTC. This chain joins TRBV28 and TRBJ1-2; D not certain. CDR3 length: 13 amino acids. V was cut by 2 bases and J by 5 bases, with 9 bases left in between. From germline, CDR1 is MDHEN and CDR2 SYDVKM.

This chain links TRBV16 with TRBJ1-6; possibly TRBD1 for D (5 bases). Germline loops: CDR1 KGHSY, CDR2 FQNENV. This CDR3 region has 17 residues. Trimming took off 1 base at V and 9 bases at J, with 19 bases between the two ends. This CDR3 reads CASSQFLGQGFGSPLHF. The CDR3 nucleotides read TGTGCCAGCAGCCAATTCCTCGGGCAGGGTTTCGGTTCACCCCTCCACTTT.

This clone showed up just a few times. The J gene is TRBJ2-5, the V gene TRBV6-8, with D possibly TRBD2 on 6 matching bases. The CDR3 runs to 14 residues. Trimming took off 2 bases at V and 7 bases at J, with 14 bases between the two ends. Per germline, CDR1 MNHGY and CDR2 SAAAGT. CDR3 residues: CASSYGARRGTQYF. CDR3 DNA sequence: TGTGCCAGCAGTTACGGGGCTCGGAGGGGGACCCAGTACTTC.

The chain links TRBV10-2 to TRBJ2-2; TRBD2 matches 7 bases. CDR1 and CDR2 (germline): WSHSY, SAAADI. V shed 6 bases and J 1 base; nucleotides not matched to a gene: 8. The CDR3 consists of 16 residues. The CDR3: CASRDWGGGNTGELFF. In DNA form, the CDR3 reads TGCGCCAGCAGGGACTGGGGCGGGGGGAACACCGGGGAGCTGTTTTTT.

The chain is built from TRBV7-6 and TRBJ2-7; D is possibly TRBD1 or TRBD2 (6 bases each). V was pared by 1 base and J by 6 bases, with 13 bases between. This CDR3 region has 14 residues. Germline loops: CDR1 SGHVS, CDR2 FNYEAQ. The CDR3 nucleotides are TGTGCCAGCAGCTTAGTTGGAGGGGGAAGCGAGCAGTACTTC. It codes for CASSLVGGGSEQYF.

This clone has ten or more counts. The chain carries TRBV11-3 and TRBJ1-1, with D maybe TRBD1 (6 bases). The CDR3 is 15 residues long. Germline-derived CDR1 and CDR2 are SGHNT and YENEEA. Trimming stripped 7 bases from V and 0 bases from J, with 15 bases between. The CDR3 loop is CASTVEGVMNTEAFF. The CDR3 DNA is TGTGCCAGCACCGTCGAGGGGGTCATGAACACTGAAGCTTTCTTT. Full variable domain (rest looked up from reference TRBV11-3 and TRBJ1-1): EAGVVQSPRYKIIEKKQPVAFWCNPISGHNTLYWYLQNLGQGPELLIRYENEEAVDDSQLPKDRFSAERLKGVDSTLKIQPAELGDSAVYLCASTVEGVMNTEAFFGQGTRLTVV.

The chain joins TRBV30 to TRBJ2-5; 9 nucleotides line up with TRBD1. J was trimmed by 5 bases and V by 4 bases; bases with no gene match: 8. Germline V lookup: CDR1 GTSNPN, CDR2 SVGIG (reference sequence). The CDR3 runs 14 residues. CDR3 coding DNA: TGTGCCTGGATGCAACAGGGGGCGGGGGAGACCCAGTACTTC. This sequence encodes CAWMQQGAGETQYF.